This TCR beta chain emerged from a study of response to subunit inactivated influenza vaccine. TCRdb used MiXCR to reprocess the RT-PCR reads, holding one entry per CDR3 protein. The top ten clones hold 10% to 15% of a sample with 400,000 to 650,000 distinct CDR3 sequences, 6% to 9% of them seen once. Study results and caveats: Only a handful of new T cells, the authors suggested, are recruited with each seasonal influenza vaccination.

The V end lost 1 base, the J end lost 7 bases, and 10 bases lay between the germline ends. The germline V gene has CDR1 LGHNA and CDR2 YSLEER. CDR3 length equals 13 residues. Points on this clonotype: Its target is not known.

Here the sequenced sample was PBMCs from blood, taken less than 25 months after vaccination. The rearrangement links TRBV4-3 to TRBJ2-5; D uncertain. The TCR sequence derives from a man aged 45 to 70 who received an inactivated influenza vaccine. The CDR3 is CASSQVDAGTQYF. In DNA, the CDR3 is TGCGCCAGCAGCCAAGTTGACGCCGGGACCCAGTACTTC.